This TCR beta chain was profiled in a study of shared clonotypes between healthy human individuals. Study-wide results and caveats: Represented diversity (both genetic and exposure-history) was limited by the small number of donors.

For this clone: What it binds is not known.

Deep level was the assay's run setting. Using immunoSEQ multiplex PCR, the repertoire was profiled, and TCRdb retains in-frame clones only, with some absent. The sample lists some 2,500,000 clones, 93% occurring once. The CDR3 length is 18 residues. Looked up from germline, CDR1 is MNHNS and CDR2 is SASEGT. V was clipped by 0 bases and J by 1 base, with 19 bases between them. Sequencing input: naive CD4+ T cells from PBMCs. Subset denoted: CD45RA+ positively selected. V gene TRBV6-1 combines with J gene TRBJ2-7; possible D gene TRBD2, 5 bases. This receptor was identified in a man aged 18 to 30 in good health. Some clones in this sample may be carry-over from other donors' samples. The CDR3 loop reads CASSEADHPGIPSYEQYF. CDR3 DNA sequence: TGTGCCAGCAGTGAAGCCGACCACCCGGGGATCCCTTCCTACGAGCAGTACTTC.